This TCR beta chain was captured in a study of blood T cell repertoires in COVID-19. Turning to the study itself: Samples came from the United States, Italy and Spain, spanning acute and convalescent COVID-19. From T cells, B-cell-depleted T cells, or PBMCs came the material, which was cDNA or gDNA.

In the source study's methods: Cell counts per sample came from amplifying reference gene primers. This table comes from immunoSEQ multiplex PCR, and its TCRdb copy is limited to in-frame clones, with some not included. Clone size and V and J calls were adopted from that table, with D and trimming inferred from the DNA. The table shows over 50,000 clones, with approximately 89% occurring only once. Deletions cut 0 bases from V and 1 base from J, with 8 bases between. Germline lookup yields CDR1 WNHNN and CDR2 SYGVQD (reference sequence). The CDR3 contains 15 residues. Material: peripheral blood. The clonotype was recovered from a man aged 55 to 69 with acute or convalescent COVID-19. The chain links TRBV10-1 to TRBJ2-3; D unclear. CDR3 region: CASSESMLGTDTQYF. The DNA of the CDR3 is TGCGCCAGCAGTGAGTCGATGCTAGGCACAGATACGCAGTATTTT.